A selection of T cell receptor beta chains follows, all from one sample in a study of PD-1 blockade in classical Hodgkin lymphoma. Profiled with immunoSEQ multiplex PCR; TCRdb holds only in-frame clones, not every one. The sample consists of 150,000 or so clones, approximately 72% of them appearing once. The material sequenced was peripheral blood mononuclear cells (PBMCs), taken before the second cycle of nivolumab. Source of these receptors: a human donor with classical Hodgkin lymphoma. The CDR3 runs from the conserved cysteine through the conserved F or W. Each record gives: D gene, V gene, clone size, J gene, CDR3 protein, CDR3 DNA. A D gene is named only where the DNA matches it firmly. Size values are once, few and many counts, or a class for expanded clones, and some rows have none.

NA	TRBV7-9	NA	TRBJ1-4	CASSLADVEKLFF	TGTGCCAGCAGCTTAGCGGATGTAGAAAAACTGTTTTTT
TRBD2	TRBV6-1	NA	TRBJ2-7	CASSEVAGGRYEQYF	TGTGCCAGCAGTGAGGTGGCGGGAGGCCGGTACGAGCAGTACTTC
NA	TRBV5-1	few	TRBJ2-6	CASSLGPKTSGANVLTF	TGCGCCAGCAGCTTGGGCCCTAAGACCTCTGGGGCCAACGTCCTGACTTTC
NA	TRBV27	NA	TRBJ2-7	CASREGTPYEQYF	TGTGCCAGCAGAGAGGGTACCCCCTACGAGCAGTACTTC
NA	TRBV6-5	once	TRBJ2-6	CASSYSRGSGANVLTF	TGTGCCAGCAGTTACTCGAGGGGTTCTGGGGCCAACGTCCTGACTTTC
TRBD2	TRBV7-2	NA	TRBJ2-5	CASSLRLAGGQETQYF	TGTGCCAGCAGCTTACGGCTAGCGGGAGGGCAAGAGACCCAGTACTTC
NA	TRBV5-4	NA	TRBJ1-2	CASRQTPQGHNYGYTF	TGTGCCAGCAGACAAACGCCGCAGGGGCATAACTATGGCTACACCTTC
TRBD1	TRBV28	NA	TRBJ1-2	CATKLGTGGYTF	TGTGCCACTAAACTCGGGACAGGGGGTTACACCTTC
NA	TRBV18	NA	TRBJ2-7	CASSLGQGHYEQYF	TGTGCCAGCTCGCTCGGCCAGGGGCACTACGAGCAGTACTTC
TRBD1	TRBV9	few	TRBJ1-2	CASSVSQGAWYGYTF	TGTGCCAGCAGCGTGTCACAGGGGGCTTGGTATGGCTACACCTTC
NA	TRBV7-9	NA	TRBJ2-4	CASSPLGAKNIQYF	TGTGCCAGCAGCCCCCTTGGAGCCAAAAACATTCAGTACTTC
TRBD1	TRBV6-6	NA	TRBJ2-7	CASSRRNRGPYEQYF	TGTGCCAGCAGTCGAAGGAACAGGGGGCCGTACGAGCAGTACTTC
NA	TRBV18	NA	TRBJ2-4	CASSPRYGVGENIQYF	TGTGCCAGCTCACCACGGTATGGTGTAGGGGAAAACATTCAGTACTTC
NA	TRBV5-6	once	TRBJ2-7	CASSPVGAGAHYEQYF	TGTGCCAGCAGCCCAGTGGGGGCAGGGGCCCATTACGAGCAGTACTTC
NA	TRBV10-3	NA	TRBJ2-3	CATTGQNSTDTQYF	TGTGCCACCACTGGCCAGAATAGCACAGATACGCAGTATTTT
NA	TRBV2	NA	TRBJ1-5	CASSVSANQPQHF	TGTGCCAGCAGTGTATCCGCTAATCAGCCCCAGCATTTT
NA	TRBV12-1	NA	TRBJ2-5	CASSPLEGAETQYF	TGTGCCAGCAGCCCATTGGAGGGGGCCGAGACCCAGTACTTC
NA	TRBV1	large	TRBJ2-1	CTSSQYPPGDEQFF	TGCACCAGCAGCCAATACCCACCGGGGGACGAGCAGTTCTTC
TRBD1	TRBV18	NA	TRBJ1-1	CASSPAGTGTGMITEAFF	TGTGCCAGCTCACCGGCCGGGACAGGCACGGGCATGATCACTGAAGCTTTCTTT
NA	TRBV12-5	once	TRBJ2-7	CASGYPFDREAGYEQYF	TGTGCTAGTGGTTACCCCTTTGACAGGGAGGCAGGGTACGAGCAGTACTTC
NA	TRBV12-5	few	TRBJ1-6	CASGTGAMFSPLHF	TGTGCTAGTGGTACGGGGGCCATGTTCTCACCCCTCCACTTT
NA	TRBV9	few	TRBJ2-7	CASSPTGSSYEQYF	TGTGCCAGCAGCCCGACTGGCAGCTCCTACGAGCAGTACTTC
NA	TRBV19	NA	TRBJ1-2	CASSSYMEANYGYTF	TGTGCCAGTAGTAGCTACATGGAAGCTAACTATGGCTACACCTTC
NA	TRBV7-9	NA	TRBJ1-1	CASSSWAGENTEAFF	TGTGCCAGCAGCTCCTGGGCGGGGGAGAACACTGAAGCTTTCTTT
TRBD1	TRBV5-4	NA	TRBJ1-2	CASSLQGAGYTF	TGTGCCAGCAGCTTGCAGGGGGCTGGCTACACCTTC
TRBD1	TRBV5-1	NA	TRBJ2-2	CASSKGTAHTGELFF	TGCGCCAGCAGCAAGGGGACAGCGCACACCGGGGAGCTGTTTTTT
NA	TRBV6-6	NA	TRBJ2-7	CASSPRLGTSSYEQYF	TGTGCCAGCAGCCCGCGACTGGGGACATCTTCCTACGAGCAGTACTTC
NA	TRBV5-1	few	TRBJ1-4	CASSHSWGGSLEKLFF	TGCGCCAGCAGCCACTCCTGGGGAGGCTCGCTAGAAAAACTGTTTTTT
TRBD1	TRBV19	few	TRBJ1-1	CASSMHRGPAGGPEAFF	TGTGCCAGTAGTATGCACAGGGGACCCGCTGGGGGACCTGAAGCTTTCTTT
NA	TRBV30	NA	TRBJ2-1	CAWRLGYNEQFF	TGTGCCTGGAGACTAGGTTACAATGAGCAGTTCTTC
TRBD2	TRBV7-3	few	TRBJ2-3	CASSPRLAGTDTQYF	TGTGCCAGCAGCCCCAGACTAGCGGGAACAGATACGCAGTATTTT
TRBD1	TRBV7-3	NA	TRBJ2-2	CASSQDRESGELFF	TGTGCTAGCAGCCAAGACAGGGAATCCGGGGAGCTGTTTTTT
NA	TRBV6-1	NA	TRBJ2-3	CASSPKNTQYF	TGTGCCAGCAGCCCGAAAAATACGCAGTATTTT
NA	TRBV6-6	NA	TRBJ1-5	CASRISNQPQHF	TGTGCCAGCCGCATTAGCAATCAGCCCCAGCATTTT
NA	TRBV27	few	TRBJ1-5	CASSRGLSNQPQHF	TGTGCCAGCAGTCGGGGGTTGAGCAATCAGCCCCAGCATTTT
NA	TRBV2	NA	TRBJ2-2	CASTLRTANTGELFF	TGTGCCAGCACTCTACGGACAGCGAACACCGGGGAGCTGTTTTTT
NA	TRBV5-1	once	TRBJ2-2	CASREIRGAVGELFF	TGCGCCAGCAGGGAGATAAGGGGCGCGGTCGGGGAGCTGTTTTTT
TRBD1	TRBV11-2	NA	TRBJ1-1	CASSRTGRENTEAFF	TGTGCCAGCAGCCGGACAGGGCGGGAGAACACTGAAGCTTTCTTT
TRBD2	TRBV4-1	NA	TRBJ2-5	CASSRGTSGSQETQYF	TGCGCCAGCAGCCGTGGGACTAGCGGGTCCCAAGAGACCCAGTACTTC
TRBD1	TRBV18	NA	TRBJ2-7	CASSPDYRGSDEQYF	TGTGCCAGCTCACCCGATTACAGGGGCTCGGACGAGCAGTACTTC
TRBD1	TRBV5-1	NA	TRBJ1-1	CASSQGTANTEAFF	TGCGCCAGCAGCCAGGGGACAGCTAACACTGAAGCTTTCTTT
NA	TRBV27	NA	TRBJ2-2	CASRLSGGGRTGELFF	TGTGCCAGCAGATTATCTGGTGGGGGGCGAACCGGGGAGCTGTTTTTT
NA	TRBV19	NA	TRBJ1-4	CASSIAGSAYEKLFF	TGTGCCAGTAGTATAGCGGGAAGCGCTTATGAAAAACTGTTTTTT
TRBD2	TRBV9	NA	TRBJ2-2	CASSVALAGGPNTGELFF	TGTGCCAGCAGCGTAGCTCTAGCGGGGGGCCCGAACACCGGGGAGCTGTTTTTT